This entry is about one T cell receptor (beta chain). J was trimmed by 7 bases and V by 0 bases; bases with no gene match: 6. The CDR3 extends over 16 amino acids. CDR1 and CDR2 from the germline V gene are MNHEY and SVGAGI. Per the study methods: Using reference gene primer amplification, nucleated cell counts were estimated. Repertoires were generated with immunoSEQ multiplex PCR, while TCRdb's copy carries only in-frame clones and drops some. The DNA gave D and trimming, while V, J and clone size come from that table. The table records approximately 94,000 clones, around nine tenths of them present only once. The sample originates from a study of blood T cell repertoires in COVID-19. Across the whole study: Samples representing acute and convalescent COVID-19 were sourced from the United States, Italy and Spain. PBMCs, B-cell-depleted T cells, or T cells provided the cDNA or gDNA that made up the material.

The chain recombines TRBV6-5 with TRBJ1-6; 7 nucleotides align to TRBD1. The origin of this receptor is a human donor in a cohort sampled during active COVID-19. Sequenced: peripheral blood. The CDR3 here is CASSYSTRGLNSPLHF. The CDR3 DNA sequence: TGTGCCAGCAGTTACTCGACAAGGGGGCTGAATTCACCCCTCCACTTT.